This T cell receptor beta chain stems from a study of cytomegalovirus exposure and HLA in healthy donors. Germline CDR1 reads LNHNV; CDR2 reads YYDKDF (reference sequence). Trimming cost V 0 bases and J 5 bases, with 13 bases left between them. The CDR3 has 16 residues. With regard to this clone: What it binds is not known.

Generated by immunoSEQ multiplex PCR, the TCRdb table keeps only in-frame clones and is missing some. This table has roughly 140,000 clones, more than 85% appearing once. Study results and limitations: Many donors shared some public TCRs, even though most TCR sequences were rare. In vitro data verified a few CMV-associated chains as specific for CMV antigens. Some TCR beta chains (roughly 150 of them) were listed as cytomegalovirus-associated. Reportedly, cytomegalovirus status was diagnosed with high sensitivity and specificity.

The sample was PBMCs. V gene TRBV15 combines with J gene TRBJ2-2; tentative D call: TRBD1 (5 bases). The sequence was obtained from a man aged 18 to 30 in good health and CMV-seronegative. The CDR3 loop is CATSRDRAGWTGELFF. DNA for the CDR3: TGTGCCACCAGCAGAGATCGGGCAGGGTGGACCGGGGAGCTGTTTTTT.